This TCR beta chain is from a study of cytomegalovirus exposure and HLA in healthy donors. 13 Jbeta primers and 60 Vbeta primers were used for the PCR. TCRdb's table, derived via immunoSEQ multiplex PCR, lists solely in-frame clones and lacks some. The sample records 150,000 or so clones, approximately 78% being singletons. The V gene's germline CDR1 is MNHEY and CDR2 SMNVEV (reference sequence). J gave up 6 bases and V 3 bases, and 9 bases lay outside the gene matches. CDR3 length: 16 residues. The chain couples TRBV27 to TRBJ2-2; 8 bases agree with TRBD1. The sample comprised PBMCs. The origin of this receptor is a male donor in good health and CMV-seropositive. This CDR3 is CASSFRQGALPGELFF. The CDR3 nucleotides are TGTGCCAGCAGTTTTCGGCAGGGGGCGCTCCCCGGGGAGCTGTTTTTT.